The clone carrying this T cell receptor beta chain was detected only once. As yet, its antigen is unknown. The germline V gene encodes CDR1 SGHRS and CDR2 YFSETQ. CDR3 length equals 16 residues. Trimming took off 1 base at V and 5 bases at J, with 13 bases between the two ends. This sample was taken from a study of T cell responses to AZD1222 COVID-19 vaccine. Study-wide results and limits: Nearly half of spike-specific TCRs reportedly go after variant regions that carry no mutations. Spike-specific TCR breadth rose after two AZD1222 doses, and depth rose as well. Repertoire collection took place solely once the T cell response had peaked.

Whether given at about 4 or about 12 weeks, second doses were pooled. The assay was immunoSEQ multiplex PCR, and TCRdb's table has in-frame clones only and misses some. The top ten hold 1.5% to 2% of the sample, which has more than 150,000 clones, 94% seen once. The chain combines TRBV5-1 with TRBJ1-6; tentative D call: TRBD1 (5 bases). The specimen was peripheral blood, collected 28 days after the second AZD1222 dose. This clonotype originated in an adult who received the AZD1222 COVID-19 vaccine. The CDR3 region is CASSLYVGRDNSPLHF. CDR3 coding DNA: TGCGCCAGCAGCTTGTACGTGGGGCGCGATAATTCACCCCTCCACTTT.